This T cell receptor (beta chain) was identified during a study of cytomegalovirus exposure and HLA in healthy donors. V shed 5 bases and J shed 4 bases, with 11 bases lying between them. Germline loops: CDR1 SGHTA, CDR2 FQGNSA. The CDR3 consists of 14 residues. Vbeta (60) and Jbeta (13) primers were used in the PCR. The data were produced by immunoSEQ multiplex PCR, yet TCRdb's version contains in-frame clones alone and is incomplete. Found here are fewer than 150,000 clones; the top ten clones hold less than 3.5%. The rearrangement links TRBV7-2 to TRBJ1-4; tentatively, D is TRBD1 (5 bases). This sequence originates from a man aged 35 to 55 in good health and CMV-seronegative. Sequencing was done on a sample of PBMCs. The DNA for the CDR3 is TGTGCCAGCAGCACGGACACTGTTAATGAAAAACTGTTTTTT. Translating it yields CASSTDTVNEKLFF.